This TCR beta chain appears in the sequencing data of a study of PD-1 blockade in mismatch repair-deficient tumors. This table comes from immunoSEQ multiplex PCR, and its TCRdb copy is limited to in-frame clones, with some not included. The profile shows about 68,000 clones, 60% to 80% of them singletons. Mismatch repair deficiency was confirmed in all patients, by PCR or immunohistochemistry. TCRs were sequenced from three patients responding to pembrolizumab. To note about this clone: The target antigen is unknown.

CDR3 length: 13 residues. Germline V gives CDR1 LNHDA, CDR2 SQIVND (reference sequence). With 3 bases removed from V and 5 bases from J, the gap between germline ends came to 10 bases. Study-wide results and limits: Tumor-resident clones, often absent from pretreatment blood, expanded after pembrolizumab and then contracted.

The input for sequencing was peripheral blood, taken 2 weeks after starting pembrolizumab. The source of this sequence is an adult with mismatch repair-deficient cancer. V and J are TRBV19 and TRBJ1-1; D is uncertain. The CDR3 sequence is CASSISGNTEAFF. Here the CDR3 DNA reads TGTGCCAGTAGTATTTCCGGGAATACTGAAGCTTTCTTT.